The clone carrying this T cell receptor (beta chain) is a singleton in its sample. What it binds is unknown. Germline CDR1 is MNHEY and CDR2 is SMNVEV (reference sequence). V shed 2 bases, J shed 3 bases, and the junction held 8 bases outside the gene matches. The CDR3 consists of 17 residues. The data originate from a study of shared clonotypes between healthy human individuals. Regarding the study as a whole: Naive subsets tended to show greater estimated richness than memory subsets. The study found 4.5% to 5% of naive CD4 clonotypes shared across a few donors. Sampling used blood alone; tissue repertoires probably differ.

The test was conducted at deep level. Clones were sequenced by immunoSEQ multiplex PCR, and TCRdb holds only the in-frame ones, with some missing. The sample carries around 650,000 clones, roughly 96% recorded once. Terminally differentiated effector memory CD45RA+ cells were excluded from the naive CD8 cells, which were CD45RO-negative and positively selected for CCR7. The sequenced material came from naive CD8+ T cells sorted from blood. The clonotype was recovered from a woman in her twenties or thirties in good health. This rearrangement joins TRBV27 to TRBJ2-3; 10 bases match TRBD1. In DNA form, the CDR3 reads TGTGCCAGCAGTTTACCCGGACAGGGGGATATAACAGATACGCAGTATTTT. Its translation is CASSLPGQGDITDTQYF.